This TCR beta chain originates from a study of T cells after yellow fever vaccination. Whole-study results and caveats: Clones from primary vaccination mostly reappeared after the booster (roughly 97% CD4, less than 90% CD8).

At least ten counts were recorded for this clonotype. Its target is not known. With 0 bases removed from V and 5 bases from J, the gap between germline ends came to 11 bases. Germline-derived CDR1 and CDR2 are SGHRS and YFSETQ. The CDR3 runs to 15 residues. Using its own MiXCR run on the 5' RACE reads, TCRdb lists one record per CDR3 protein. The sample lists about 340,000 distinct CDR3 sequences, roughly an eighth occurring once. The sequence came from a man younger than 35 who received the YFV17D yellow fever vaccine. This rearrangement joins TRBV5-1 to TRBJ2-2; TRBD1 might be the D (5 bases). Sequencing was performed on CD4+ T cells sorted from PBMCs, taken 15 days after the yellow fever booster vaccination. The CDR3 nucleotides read TGCGCCAGCAGCTTGGCCCCGCCAGGGACCGGGGAGCTGTTTTTT. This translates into CASSLAPPGTGELFF.